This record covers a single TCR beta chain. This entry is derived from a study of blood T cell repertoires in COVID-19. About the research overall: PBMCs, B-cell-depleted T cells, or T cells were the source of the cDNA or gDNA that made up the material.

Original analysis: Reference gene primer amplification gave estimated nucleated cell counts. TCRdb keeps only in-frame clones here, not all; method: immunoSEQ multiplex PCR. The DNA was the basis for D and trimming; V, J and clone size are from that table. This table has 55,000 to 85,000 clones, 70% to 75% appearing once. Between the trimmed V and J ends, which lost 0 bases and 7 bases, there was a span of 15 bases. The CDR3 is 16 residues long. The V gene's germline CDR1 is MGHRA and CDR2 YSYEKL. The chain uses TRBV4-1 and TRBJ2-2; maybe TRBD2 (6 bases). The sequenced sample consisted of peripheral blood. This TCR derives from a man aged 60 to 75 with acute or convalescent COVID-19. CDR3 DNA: TGCGCCAGCAGCCAAGATCCTGGGAATAGCGGCGGGGAGCTGTTTTTT. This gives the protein CASSQDPGNSGGELFF.